This record covers a single T cell receptor (beta chain). This CDR3 is 14 amino acids long. CDR1 is PRHDT and CDR2 is FYEKMQ in the germline V gene (reference sequence). V lost 6 bases and J 2 bases, leaving 14 bases between the germline ends. This specimen comes from a study of follicular helper T cells after annual influenza vaccination. Sample time point: 2014-2015 season, 7 days after vaccination. Assay: immunoSEQ multiplex PCR; the TCRdb copy retains only in-frame clones and omits some. Of 1,000 to 1,500 clones detected, around 65% appear once; the ten largest clones hold over 4%. This TCR was recovered from an adult who received the influenza vaccine. The material was CXCR5+ CD38+ circulating T follicular helper cells from blood, obtained 7 days after influenza vaccination. Regarding subset: circulating Tfh, non-naive CD4+CXCR5+PD-1+ (ICOS+CD38+ or ICOS-CD38-). The rearrangement links TRBV13 to TRBJ2-7, with D maybe TRBD1 (6 bases). The CDR3 region has the DNA TGTGCCAGCAGTGAGAGGACAGCCCCCTACGAGCAGTACTTC. Its protein is CASSERTAPYEQYF.